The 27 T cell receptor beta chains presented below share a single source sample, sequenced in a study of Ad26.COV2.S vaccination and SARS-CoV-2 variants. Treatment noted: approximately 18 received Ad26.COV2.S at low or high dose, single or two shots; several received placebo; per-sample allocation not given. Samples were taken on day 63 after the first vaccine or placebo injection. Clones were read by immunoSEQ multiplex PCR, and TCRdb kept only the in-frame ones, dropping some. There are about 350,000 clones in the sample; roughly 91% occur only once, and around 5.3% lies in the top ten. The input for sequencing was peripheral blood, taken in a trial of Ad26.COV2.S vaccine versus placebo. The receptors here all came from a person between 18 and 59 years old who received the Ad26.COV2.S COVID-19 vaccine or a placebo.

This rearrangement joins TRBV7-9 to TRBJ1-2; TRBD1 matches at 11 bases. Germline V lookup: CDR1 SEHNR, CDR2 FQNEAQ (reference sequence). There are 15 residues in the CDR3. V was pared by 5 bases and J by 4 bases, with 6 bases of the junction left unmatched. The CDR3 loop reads CASSEDRGRLYGYTF. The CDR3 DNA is TGTGCCAGCAGCGAGGACAGGGGGCGCCTCTATGGCTACACCTTC.

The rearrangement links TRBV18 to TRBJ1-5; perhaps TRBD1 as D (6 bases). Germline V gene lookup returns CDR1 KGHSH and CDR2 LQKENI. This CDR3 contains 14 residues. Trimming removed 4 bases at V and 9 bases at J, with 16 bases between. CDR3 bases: TGTGCCAGCTCACTCGCCGGGGGGCGCAGGCCCCAGCATTTT. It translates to CASSLAGGRRPQHF.

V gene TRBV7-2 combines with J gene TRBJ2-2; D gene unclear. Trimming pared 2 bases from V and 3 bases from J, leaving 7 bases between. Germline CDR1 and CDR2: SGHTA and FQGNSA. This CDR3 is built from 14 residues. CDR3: CASSLSRDTGELFF. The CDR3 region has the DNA TGTGCCAGCAGCTTATCCCGGGACACCGGGGAGCTGTTTTTT.

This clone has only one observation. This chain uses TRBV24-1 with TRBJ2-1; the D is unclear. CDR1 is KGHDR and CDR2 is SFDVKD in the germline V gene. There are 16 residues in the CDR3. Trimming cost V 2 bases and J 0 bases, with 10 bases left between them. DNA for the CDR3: TGTGCCACCAGTGATTCGTTGAGAAGCTCCTACAATGAGCAGTTCTTC. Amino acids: CATSDSLRSSYNEQFF.

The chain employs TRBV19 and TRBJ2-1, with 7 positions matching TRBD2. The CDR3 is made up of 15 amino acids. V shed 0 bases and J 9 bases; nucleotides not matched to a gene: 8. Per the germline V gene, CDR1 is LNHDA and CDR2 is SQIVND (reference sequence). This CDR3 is CASSIDDSSGGEQFF. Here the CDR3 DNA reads TGTGCCAGTAGTATAGATGACTCCTCGGGAGGTGAGCAGTTCTTC.

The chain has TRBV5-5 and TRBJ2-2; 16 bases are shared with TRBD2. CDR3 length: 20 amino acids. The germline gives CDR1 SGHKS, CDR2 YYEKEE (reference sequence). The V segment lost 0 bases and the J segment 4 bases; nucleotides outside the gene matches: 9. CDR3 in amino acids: CASSLAPGLAGGPGTGELFF. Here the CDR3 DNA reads TGTGCCAGCAGCTTGGCCCCGGGACTAGCGGGAGGGCCGGGCACCGGGGAGCTGTTTTTT.

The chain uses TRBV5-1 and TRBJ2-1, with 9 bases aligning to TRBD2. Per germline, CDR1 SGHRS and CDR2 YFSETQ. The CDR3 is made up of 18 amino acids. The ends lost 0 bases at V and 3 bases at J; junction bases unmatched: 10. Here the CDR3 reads CASSLEGAGGPVYNEQFF. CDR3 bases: TGCGCCAGCAGCTTGGAAGGCGCGGGAGGGCCCGTCTACAATGAGCAGTTCTTC. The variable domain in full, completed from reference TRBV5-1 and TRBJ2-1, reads KAGVTQTPRYLIKTRGQQVTLSCSPISGHRSVSWYQQTPGQGLQFLFEYFSETQRNKGNFPGRFSGRQFSNSRSEMNVSTLELGDSALYLCASSLEGAGGPVYNEQFFGPGTRLTVL.

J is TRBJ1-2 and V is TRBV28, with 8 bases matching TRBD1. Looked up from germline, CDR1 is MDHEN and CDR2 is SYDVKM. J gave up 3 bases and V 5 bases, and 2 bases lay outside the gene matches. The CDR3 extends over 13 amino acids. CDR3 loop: CASSTGGYYGYTF. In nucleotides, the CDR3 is TGTGCCAGCAGTACAGGGGGTTACTATGGCTACACCTTC.

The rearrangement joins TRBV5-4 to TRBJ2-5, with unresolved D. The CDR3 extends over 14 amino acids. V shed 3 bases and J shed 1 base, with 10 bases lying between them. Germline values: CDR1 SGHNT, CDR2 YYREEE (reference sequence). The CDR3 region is CASSSTSTQETQYF. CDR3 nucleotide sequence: TGTGCCAGCAGCTCGACCAGTACCCAAGAGACCCAGTACTTC.

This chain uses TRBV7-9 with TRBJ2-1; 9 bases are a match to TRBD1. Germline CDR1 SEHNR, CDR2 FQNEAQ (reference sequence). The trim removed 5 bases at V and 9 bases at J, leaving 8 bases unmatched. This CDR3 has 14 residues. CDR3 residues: CASSLDRGYLEQFF. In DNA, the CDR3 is TGTGCCAGCAGCCTTGACAGGGGGTATCTTGAGCAGTTCTTC.

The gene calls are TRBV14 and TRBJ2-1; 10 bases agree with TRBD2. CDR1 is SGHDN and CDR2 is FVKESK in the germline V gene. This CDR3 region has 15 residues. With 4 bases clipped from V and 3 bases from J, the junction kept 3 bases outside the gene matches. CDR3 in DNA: TGTGCCAGCAGCCTCGTAGCGGGAGGCTACAATGAGCAGTTCTTC. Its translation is CASSLVAGGYNEQFF.

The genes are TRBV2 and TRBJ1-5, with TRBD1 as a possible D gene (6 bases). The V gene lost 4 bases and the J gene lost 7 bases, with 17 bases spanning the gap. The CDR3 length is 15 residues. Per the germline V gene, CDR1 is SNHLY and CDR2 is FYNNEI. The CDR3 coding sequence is TGTGCCAGCAGTGTACTTCGGACACAGGGCCAGCCCCAGCATTTT. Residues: CASSVLRTQGQPQHF.

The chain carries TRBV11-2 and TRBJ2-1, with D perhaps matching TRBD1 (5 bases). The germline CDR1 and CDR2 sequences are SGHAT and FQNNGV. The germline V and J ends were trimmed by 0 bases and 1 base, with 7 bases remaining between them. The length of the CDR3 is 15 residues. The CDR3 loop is CASSLEGVSYNEQFF. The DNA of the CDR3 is TGTGCCAGCAGCTTAGAAGGGGTTTCCTACAATGAGCAGTTCTTC.

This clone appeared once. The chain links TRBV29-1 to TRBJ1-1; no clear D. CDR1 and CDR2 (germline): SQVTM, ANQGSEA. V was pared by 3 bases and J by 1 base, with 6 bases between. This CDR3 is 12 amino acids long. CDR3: CSVDTGNTEAFF. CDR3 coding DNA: TGCAGCGTTGATACGGGGAACACTGAAGCTTTCTTT. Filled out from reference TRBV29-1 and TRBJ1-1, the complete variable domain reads SAVISQKPSRDICQRGTSLTIQCQVDSQVTMMFWYRQQPGQSLTLIATANQGSEATYESGFVIDKFPISRPNLTFSTLTVSNMSPEDSSIYLCSVDTGNTEAFFGQGTRLTVV.

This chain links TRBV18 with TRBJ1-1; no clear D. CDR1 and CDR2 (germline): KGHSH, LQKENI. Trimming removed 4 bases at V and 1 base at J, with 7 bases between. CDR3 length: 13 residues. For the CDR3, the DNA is TGTGCCAGCTCACAGGGAACGAACACTGAAGCTTTCTTT. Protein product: CASSQGTNTEAFF.

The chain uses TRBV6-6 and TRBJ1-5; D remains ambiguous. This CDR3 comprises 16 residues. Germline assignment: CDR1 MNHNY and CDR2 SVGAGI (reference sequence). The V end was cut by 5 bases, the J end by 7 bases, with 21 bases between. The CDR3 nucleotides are TGTGCCAGCAGTCCATCCCGGGATCTTCCTAGGCAGCCCCAGCATTTT. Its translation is CASSPSRDLPRQPQHF.

CDR3 sequence (DNA): TGTGCCAGCAGTCCACACAGGAGCTACGAGCAGTACTTC. Protein: CASSPHRSYEQYF. The chain is built from TRBV2 and TRBJ2-7, with D tentatively TRBD1 (5 bases). The CDR3 runs to 13 residues. CDR1 is SNHLY, CDR2 FYNNEI, per germline. The V end was cut by 5 bases, the J end by 3 bases, with 11 bases between.

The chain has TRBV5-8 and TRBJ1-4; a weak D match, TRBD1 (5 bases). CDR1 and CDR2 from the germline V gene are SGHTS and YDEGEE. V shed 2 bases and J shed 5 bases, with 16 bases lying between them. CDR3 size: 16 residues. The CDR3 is CASSFVSGQRNEKLFF. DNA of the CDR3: TGTGCCAGCAGCTTCGTTTCCGGACAACGGAATGAAAAACTGTTTTTT.

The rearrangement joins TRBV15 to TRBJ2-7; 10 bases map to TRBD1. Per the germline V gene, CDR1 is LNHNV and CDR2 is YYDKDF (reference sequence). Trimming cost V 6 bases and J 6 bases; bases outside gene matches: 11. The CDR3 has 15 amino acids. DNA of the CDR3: TGTGCCACCAGGGAGAACCGGGACAGGGGCGGCGAGCAGTACTTC. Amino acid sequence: CATRENRDRGGEQYF.

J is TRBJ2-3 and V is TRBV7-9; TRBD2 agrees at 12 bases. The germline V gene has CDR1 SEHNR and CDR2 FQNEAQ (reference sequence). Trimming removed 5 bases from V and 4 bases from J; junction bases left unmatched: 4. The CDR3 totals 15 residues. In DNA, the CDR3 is TGTGCCAGCAGCCCTCTAGCGGGGGGGCCAGATACGCAGTATTTT. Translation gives CASSPLAGGPDTQYF.

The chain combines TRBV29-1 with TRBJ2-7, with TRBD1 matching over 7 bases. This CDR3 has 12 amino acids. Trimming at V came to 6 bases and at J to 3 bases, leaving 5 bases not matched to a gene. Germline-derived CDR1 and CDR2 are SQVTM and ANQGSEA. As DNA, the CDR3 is TGCAGCGTCGGGACAGCTTTCTACGAGCAGTACTTC. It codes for CSVGTAFYEQYF.

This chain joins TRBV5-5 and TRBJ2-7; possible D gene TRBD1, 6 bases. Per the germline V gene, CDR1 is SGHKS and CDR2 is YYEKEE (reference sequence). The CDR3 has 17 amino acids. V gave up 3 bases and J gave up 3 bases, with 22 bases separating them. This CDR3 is CASSSTYRATHLYEQYF. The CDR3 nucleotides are TGTGCCAGCAGCTCAACCTACAGGGCGACGCACCTCTACGAGCAGTACTTC.

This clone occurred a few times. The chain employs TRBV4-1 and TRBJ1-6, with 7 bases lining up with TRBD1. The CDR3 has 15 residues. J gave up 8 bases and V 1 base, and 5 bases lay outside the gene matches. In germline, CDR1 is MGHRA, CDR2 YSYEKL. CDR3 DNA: TGCGCCAGCAGCCAAGCGCAGGGGGGACATTCACCCCTCCACTTT. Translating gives CASSQAQGGHSPLHF.

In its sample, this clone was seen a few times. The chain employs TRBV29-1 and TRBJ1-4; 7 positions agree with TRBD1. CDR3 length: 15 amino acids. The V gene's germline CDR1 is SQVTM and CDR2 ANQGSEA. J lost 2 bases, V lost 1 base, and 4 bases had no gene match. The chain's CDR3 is CSVEVTGDTNEKLFF. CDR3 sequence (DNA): TGCAGCGTTGAAGTTACAGGGGACACTAATGAAAAACTGTTTTTT.

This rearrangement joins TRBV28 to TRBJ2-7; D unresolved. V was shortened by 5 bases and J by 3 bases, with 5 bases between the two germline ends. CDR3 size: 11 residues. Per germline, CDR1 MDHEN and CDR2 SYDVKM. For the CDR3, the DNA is TGTGCCAGCAGTGGATTCTACGAGCAGTACTTC. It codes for CASSGFYEQYF. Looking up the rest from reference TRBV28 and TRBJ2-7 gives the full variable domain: DVKVTQSSRYLVKRTGEKVFLECVQDMDHENMFWYRQDPGLGLRLIYFSYDVKMKEKGDIPEGYSVSREKKERFSLILESASTNQTSMYLCASSGFYEQYFGPGTRLTVT.

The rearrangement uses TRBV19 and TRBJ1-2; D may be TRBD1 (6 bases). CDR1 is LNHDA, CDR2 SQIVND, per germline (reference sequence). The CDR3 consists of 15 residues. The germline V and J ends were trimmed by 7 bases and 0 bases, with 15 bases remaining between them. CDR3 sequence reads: CASKAGTPANYGYTF. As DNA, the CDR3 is TGTGCCAGTAAAGCAGGGACACCAGCTAACTATGGCTACACCTTC.

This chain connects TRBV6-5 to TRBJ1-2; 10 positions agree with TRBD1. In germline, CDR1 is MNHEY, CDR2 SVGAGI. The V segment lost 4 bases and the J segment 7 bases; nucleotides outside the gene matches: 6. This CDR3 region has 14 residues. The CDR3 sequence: CASSFRTGGGGYTF. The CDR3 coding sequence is TGTGCCAGCAGTTTCCGGACAGGGGGTGGTGGCTACACCTTC.